These 26 T cell receptor beta chains originate from one sample sequenced in a study of blood T cell repertoires in COVID-19. Sequenced by immunoSEQ multiplex PCR; TCRdb stores in-frame clones only, minus some. The repertoire includes 45,000 to 65,000 clones, roughly nine tenths of them detected once, and 15% to 25% sits in the top ten. The sample consisted of peripheral blood. Receptors were obtained from a human donor in a cohort sampled during active COVID-19.

This clone was found once. This sequence joins TRBV4-1 and TRBJ2-1; D unresolved. CDR1 is MGHRA and CDR2 is YSYEKL in the germline V gene. The CDR3 extends over 19 amino acids. V lost 1 base, J lost 2 bases, and 21 bases lay in between. CDR3 in DNA: TGCGCCAGCAGCCAAGTATTAATGGGCCCCGCACCCGCCTACAATGAGCAGTTCTTC. This translates into CASSQVLMGPAPAYNEQFF.

V is TRBV3-1 (or the pseudogene TRBV3-2) and J is TRBJ1-4, with TRBD1 as a possible D gene (5 bases). Germline V gene data show CDR1 as LGHDT and CDR2 as YNNKEL (reference sequence). This CDR3 region has 15 residues. V was shortened by 6 bases and J by 2 bases, with 13 bases between the two germline ends. CDR3 amino acids: CASSTGDRTNEKLFF. CDR3 bases: TGTGCCAGCAGTACAGGAGATCGGACTAATGAAAAACTGTTTTTT.

This chain uses TRBV19 with TRBJ2-3; perhaps TRBD1 as D (5 bases). Germline V CDR1 and CDR2: LNHDA, SQIVND (reference sequence). The CDR3 spans 13 residues. V was cut by 4 bases and J by 2 bases, with 7 bases left in between. This chain's CDR3 is CASSSRVTDTQYF. In DNA form, the CDR3 reads TGTGCCAGTAGTAGCAGGGTCACAGATACGCAGTATTTT.

The chain combines TRBV3-1 (or the pseudogene TRBV3-2) with TRBJ1-6; 10 bases line up with TRBD1. The CDR3 sequence is 15 residues long. V lost 6 bases, J lost 7 bases, and 6 bases stayed unmatched. CDR1 is LGHDT, CDR2 YNNKEL, per germline (reference sequence). The CDR3: CASRPPGQGNSPLHF. CDR3 coding DNA: TGTGCCAGCAGGCCCCCGGGACAGGGGAATTCACCCCTCCACTTT.

J is TRBJ1-2 and V is TRBV29-1; D is ambiguous. The CDR3 is 13 residues long. V lost 1 base to trimming and J lost 4 bases, with 10 bases between them. The V gene's germline CDR1 is SQVTM and CDR2 ANQGSEA. The CDR3, as DNA: TGCAGCGTTGAAGGGTCAGATCCCTATGGCTACACCTTC. This translates into CSVEGSDPYGYTF.

The V gene is TRBV4-1, the J gene TRBJ2-5; 9 nucleotides line up with TRBD2. Trimming cost V 0 bases and J 0 bases; bases outside gene matches: 11. The length of the CDR3 is 19 residues. Germline loops: CDR1 MGHRA, CDR2 YSYEKL. Written as DNA, the CDR3 is TGCGCCAGCAGCCAAGATCGGGAGCTAGCGGGGCCGTACCAAGAGACCCAGTACTTC. Protein sequence: CASSQDRELAGPYQETQYF.

The chain uses TRBV7-9 and TRBJ1-6; D remains ambiguous. Trimming cost V 3 bases and J 5 bases, with 8 bases left between them. The CDR3 has 14 residues. Germline lookup yields CDR1 SEHNR and CDR2 FQNEAQ (reference sequence). CDR3 protein: CASSFEVDNSPLHF. The CDR3 region has the DNA TGTGCCAGCAGCTTTGAAGTAGATAATTCACCCCTCCACTTT.

The chain employs TRBV6-6 and TRBJ1-5; D not resolved. The CDR3 covers 14 residues. Trimming shortened V by 2 bases and J by 2 bases, and 7 bases separated the two germline ends. The germline V gene encodes CDR1 MNHNY and CDR2 SVGAGI (reference sequence). Here the CDR3 DNA reads TGTGCCAGCAGTTACGATAGAGGCAATCAGCCCCAGCATTTT. This sequence encodes CASSYDRGNQPQHF.

The CDR3 here is CASSYTRTQGSGYTF. CDR3 in DNA: TGTGCCAGCAGTTACACACGAACCCAGGGGTCCGGCTACACCTTC. The rearrangement uses TRBV6-6 and TRBJ1-2; D is possibly TRBD1 (6 bases). Germline values: CDR1 MNHNY, CDR2 SVGAGI (reference sequence). V gave up 2 bases and J gave up 8 bases, with 18 bases separating them. The CDR3 extends over 15 amino acids.

This chain joins TRBV5-1 and TRBJ1-1; D is possibly TRBD1 (6 bases). The germline V and J ends were trimmed by 2 bases and 2 bases, with 10 bases remaining between them. Germline CDR1 is SGHRS and CDR2 is YFSETQ. This CDR3 is 14 amino acids long. CDR3 in DNA: TGCGCCAGCAGCTTTGGACAGTCTAACACTGAAGCTTTCTTT. Translated, it gives CASSFGQSNTEAFF.

The chain joins TRBV11-2 to TRBJ2-1; TRBD2 agrees at 9 bases. Germline V gene lookup returns CDR1 SGHAT and CDR2 FQNNGV. V lost 5 bases to trimming and J lost 1 base; unmatched junction nucleotides: 15. CDR3 length equals 19 residues. CDR3 region: CASSARGGGASTSYNEQFF. The CDR3 DNA sequence: TGTGCCAGCAGCGCTCGCGGCGGGGGGGCTTCCACGTCCTACAATGAGCAGTTCTTC.

The rearrangement links TRBV7-2 to TRBJ1-2; D not certain. The ends were cut back, 3 bases at V and 5 bases at J, with 13 bases in the middle. The CDR3 is 14 amino acids. Germline loops: CDR1 SGHTA, CDR2 FQGNSA. DNA for the CDR3: TGTGCCAGCAGCTTTGGAGTCCGGGGTTATGGCTACACCTTC. As protein: CASSFGVRGYGYTF.

The rearrangement links TRBV7-9 to TRBJ1-2; D remains unclear. Trimming cost V 5 bases and J 4 bases, with 11 bases left between them. This CDR3 is 13 amino acids long. Germline lookup yields CDR1 SEHNR and CDR2 FQNEAQ (reference sequence). As DNA, the CDR3 is TGTGCCAGCAGCCCCGAGGCATCCTATGGCTACACCTTC. The encoded protein is CASSPEASYGYTF.

This clone was seen a few times. CDR3 nucleotides: TGCGCCAGCAGCCAAGCCGGGACAGGGTTTAACTATGGCTACACCTTC. Its translation: CASSQAGTGFNYGYTF. This rearrangement joins TRBV4-1 to TRBJ1-2, with 9 bases matching TRBD1. The V gene end was trimmed by 1 base and the J gene end by 1 base; junction bases not matched to a gene: 4. This CDR3 spans 16 amino acids. Germline loops: CDR1 MGHRA, CDR2 YSYEKL.

The chain has TRBV5-1 and TRBJ1-6, with 9 bases aligning to TRBD1. The V gene's germline CDR1 is SGHRS and CDR2 YFSETQ. The CDR3 has 16 amino acids. J was trimmed by 6 bases and V by 5 bases; bases with no gene match: 9. In DNA, the CDR3 is TGCGCCAGCAGGCCACAGGGGGCGCCGGGTAATTCACCCCTCCACTTT. Protein: CASRPQGAPGNSPLHF.

J is TRBJ2-5 and V is TRBV10-1, with D possibly TRBD1 on 6 matching bases. V lost 3 bases and J lost 2, with 13 bases in between. The CDR3 contains 15 residues. Germline CDR1 WNHNN, CDR2 SYGVQD (reference sequence). The CDR3 protein is CASSEGGRPQETQYF. The CDR3 nucleotides are TGCGCCAGCAGTGAAGGGGGTCGCCCACAAGAGACCCAGTACTTC.

V usage is TRBV9 and J usage is TRBJ2-5; 12 bases are a match to TRBD2. CDR1 is SGDLS and CDR2 is YYNGEE in the germline V gene. CDR3 size: 14 residues. V lost 4 bases and J lost 4; bases outside the gene matches: 2. The CDR3 region has the DNA TGTGCCAGCAGCCAGACTAGCGGGGGAGAGACCCAGTACTTC. Protein: CASSQTSGGETQYF.

The chain employs TRBV5-1 and TRBJ2-1; 8 bases align to TRBD1. Per the germline V gene, CDR1 is SGHRS and CDR2 is YFSETQ. With V trimmed by 0 bases and J by 5 bases, 7 bases remained unmatched. This CDR3 contains 16 residues. For the CDR3, the DNA is TGCGCCAGCAGCTTGGTGCCCGGGACAGGTGACAATGAGCAGTTCTTC. This gives the protein CASSLVPGTGDNEQFF.

The rearrangement joins TRBV3-1 (or the pseudogene TRBV3-2) to TRBJ2-5; 9 nucleotides align to TRBD2. Germline CDR1 LGHDT, CDR2 YNNKEL (reference sequence). The trim removed 4 bases at V and 3 bases at J, leaving 9 bases unmatched. CDR3 size: 16 residues. CDR3 protein: CASSPSGRGGEETQYF. DNA of the CDR3: TGTGCCAGCAGCCCCAGCGGGCGGGGGGGCGAAGAGACCCAGTACTTC.

The genes are TRBV19 and TRBJ1-1, with unresolved D. The germline V gene encodes CDR1 LNHDA and CDR2 SQIVND (reference sequence). V lost 0 bases, J lost 1 base, and 9 bases lay in between. The CDR3 extends over 15 amino acids. Here the CDR3 reads CASSIDEETNTEAFF. The CDR3 coding sequence is TGTGCCAGTAGTATAGATGAGGAAACGAACACTGAAGCTTTCTTT.

This chain links TRBV6-2 or TRBV6-3 with TRBJ1-5, with D perhaps TRBD1 (6 bases). Germline values: CDR1 MNHEY, CDR2 SVGEGT. V dropped 2 bases and J dropped 4 bases, with 12 bases sitting between them. CDR3 length equals 15 residues. The CDR3 nucleotides read TGTGCCAGCAGTTACGTCAGGGGTTTTAATCAGCCCCAGCATTTT. It is translated as CASSYVRGFNQPQHF.

The chain is built from TRBV6-4 and TRBJ1-1; the match to TRBD1 covers 8 bases. The CDR3 length is 18 residues. Looked up from germline, CDR1 is MRHNA and CDR2 is SNTAGT. Germline trimming cut 2 bases from V and 7 bases from J; bases unmatched to any gene: 18. The CDR3 reads CASSDTLLTGARSSEAFF. The CDR3, as DNA: TGTGCCAGCAGTGACACCCTCCTGACAGGGGCGAGGTCTAGTGAAGCTTTCTTT.

The chain couples TRBV7-2 to TRBJ2-3; the D is unclear. Trimming took off 5 bases at V and 4 bases at J, with 16 bases between the two ends. This CDR3 is built from 15 residues. Germline V CDR1 and CDR2: SGHTA, FQGNSA. The DNA of the CDR3 is TGTGCCAGCAGCAAAAGCCCAAGTTCGCCAGATACGCAGTATTTT. Encoded protein: CASSKSPSSPDTQYF.

The CDR3, as DNA: TGTGCCAGCAGCTTAGGTAGGGAACCAGGGGAGAACGAAAAACTGTTTTTT. This codes for CASSLGREPGENEKLFF. The chain recombines TRBV7-8 with TRBJ1-4; D is possibly TRBD1 (6 bases). Germline lookup yields CDR1 SGHVS and CDR2 FQNEAQ. The CDR3 is made up of 17 amino acids. Trimming pared 1 base from V and 8 bases from J, leaving 20 bases between.

The V gene is TRBV18, the J gene TRBJ1-2; D is perhaps TRBD1 (5 bases). Germline lookup yields CDR1 KGHSH and CDR2 LQKENI. The CDR3 extends over 15 amino acids. V was pared by 0 bases and J by 3 bases, with 11 bases between. The CDR3 sequence is CASSPPGLSDYGYTF. The CDR3 DNA follows: TGTGCCAGCTCACCACCGGGGCTTTCAGACTATGGCTACACCTTC. The variable domain in full, completed from reference TRBV18 and TRBJ1-2, reads NAGVMQNPRHLVRRRGQEARLRCSPMKGHSHVYWYRQLPEEGLKFMVYLQKENIIDESGMPKERFSAEFPKEGPSILRIQQVVRGDSAAYFCASSPPGLSDYGYTFGSGTRLTVV.

The gene calls are TRBV18 and TRBJ1-6; D ambiguous. The V and J ends lost 2 bases and 5 bases respectively, with 16 bases between them. CDR3 length equals 17 residues. The germline V gene has CDR1 KGHSH and CDR2 LQKENI. The CDR3 nucleotides are TGTGCCAGCTCACCATGGGAGGGCCCCATGAATAATTCACCCCTCCACTTT. Translating it yields CASSPWEGPMNNSPLHF.